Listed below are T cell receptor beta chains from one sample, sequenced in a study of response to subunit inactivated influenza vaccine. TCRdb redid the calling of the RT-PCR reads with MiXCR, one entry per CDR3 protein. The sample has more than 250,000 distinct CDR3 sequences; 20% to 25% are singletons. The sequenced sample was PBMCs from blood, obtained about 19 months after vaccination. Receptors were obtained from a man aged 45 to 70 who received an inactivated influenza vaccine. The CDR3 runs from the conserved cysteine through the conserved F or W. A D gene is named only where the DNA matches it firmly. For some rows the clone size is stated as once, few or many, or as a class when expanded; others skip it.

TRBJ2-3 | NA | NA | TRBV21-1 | CARAGLPSTDTQYF | TGTGCCAGAGCGGGACTACCTAGCACAGATACGCAGTATTTT
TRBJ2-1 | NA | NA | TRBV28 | CASTAESSYNEQFF | TGTGCCAGCACAGCGGAGAGCTCCTACAATGAGCAGTTCTTC
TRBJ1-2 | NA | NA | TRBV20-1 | CSARNTGQGLALSGYTF | TGCAGTGCTAGAAACACCGGGCAAGGCCTGGCGTTGAGTGGCTACACCTTC
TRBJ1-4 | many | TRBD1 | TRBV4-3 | CASRQGAGNEKLFF | TGCGCCAGCAGACAGGGGGCGGGTAATGAAAAACTGTTTTTT
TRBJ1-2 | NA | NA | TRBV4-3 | CASSQDDPSYGYTF | TGCGCCAGCAGCCAAGATGACCCCAGCTATGGCTACACCTTC
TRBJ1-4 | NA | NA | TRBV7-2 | CASSSASGAGEKLFF | TGTGCCAGCAGCTCTGCCTCCGGGGCGGGAGAAAAACTGTTTTTT
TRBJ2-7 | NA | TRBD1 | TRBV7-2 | CASSLLGAGGGEQYF | TGTGCCAGCAGCTTATTAGGGGCAGGGGGCGGCGAGCAGTACTTC
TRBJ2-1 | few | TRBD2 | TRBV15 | CATSRDVTSGSGNEQFF | TGTGCCACCAGCAGAGATGTGACTAGCGGGAGCGGCAATGAGCAGTTCTTC
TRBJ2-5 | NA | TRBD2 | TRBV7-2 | CASSPGTRVETQYF | TGTGCCAGCAGCCCCGGGACTAGAGTTGAGACCCAGTACTTC
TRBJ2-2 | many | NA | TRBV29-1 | CSVCYSHTGELFF | TGCAGCGTCTGTTACAGCCACACCGGGGAGCTGTTTTTT
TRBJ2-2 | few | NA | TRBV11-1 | CASSLDPKTLRGGRAGELFF | TGTGCCAGCAGCTTAGACCCTAAGACGCTCAGGGGAGGAAGAGCCGGGGAGCTGTTTTTT
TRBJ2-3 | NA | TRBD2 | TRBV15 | CATSRGAGATDTQYF | TGTGCCACCAGCAGAGGGGCGGGAGCCACAGATACGCAGTATTTT
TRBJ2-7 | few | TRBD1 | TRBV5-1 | CASSWGDRREQYF | TGCGCCAGCAGCTGGGGGGACAGGCGCGAGCAGTACTTC
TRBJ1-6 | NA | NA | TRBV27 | CASSPGGMRNSPLHF | TGTGCCAGCAGTCCGGGGGGTATGCGAAATTCACCCCTCCACTTT
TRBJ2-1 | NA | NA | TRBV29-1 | CSGKDRSLPYNEQFF | TGCAGCGGGAAAGACAGATCCCTACCCTACAATGAGCAGTTCTTC
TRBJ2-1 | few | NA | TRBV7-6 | CASSLNKGPGLKNNEQFF | TGTGCCAGCAGCTTAAATAAAGGCCCTGGACTAAAAAACAATGAGCAGTTCTTC
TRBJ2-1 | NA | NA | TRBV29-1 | CSVAGWGDNEQFF | TGCAGCGTTGCTGGATGGGGGGACAATGAGCAGTTCTTC
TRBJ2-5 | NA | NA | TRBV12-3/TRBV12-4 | CASSLLYRGGALETQYF | TGTGCCAGCAGTCTTCTTTACAGGGGGGGGGCTCTGGAGACCCAGTACTTC
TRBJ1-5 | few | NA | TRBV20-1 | CSAKEGGQPQHF | TGCAGTGCTAAGGAGGGAGGTCAGCCCCAGCATTTT
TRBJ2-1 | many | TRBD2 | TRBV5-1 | CASSLELAGANEQFF | TGCGCCAGCAGCTTGGAACTAGCGGGGGCGAATGAGCAGTTCTTC
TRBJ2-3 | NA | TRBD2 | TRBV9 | CASGGGPGDTQYF | TGTGCCAGCGGCGGGGGGCCAGGGGATACGCAGTATTTT
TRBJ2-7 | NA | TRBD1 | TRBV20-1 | CSARSINRGRNPYEQYF | TGCAGTGCTAGATCGATTAACAGGGGGCGAAACCCCTACGAGCAGTACTTC
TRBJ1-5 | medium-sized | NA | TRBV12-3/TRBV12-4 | CASTMKRGNQPQHF | TGTGCCAGCACCATGAAGAGGGGGAATCAGCCCCAGCATTTT
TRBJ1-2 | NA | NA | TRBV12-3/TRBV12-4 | CASSLSSTGRTPGYTF | TGTGCCAGCAGTTTATCGAGTACAGGGCGGACCCCTGGCTACACCTTC
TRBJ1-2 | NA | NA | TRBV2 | CASRQDSANYGYTF | TGTGCCAGCAGACAGGACTCAGCTAACTATGGCTACACCTTC
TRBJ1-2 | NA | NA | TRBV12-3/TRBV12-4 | CASASGGTGGYTF | TGTGCCAGCGCCAGCGGGGGAACCGGGGGCTACACCTTC
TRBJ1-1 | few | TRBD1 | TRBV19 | CASSRTGEAFF | TGTGCCAGTAGTAGGACAGGGGAAGCTTTCTTT
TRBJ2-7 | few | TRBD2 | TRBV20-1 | CSATAGGSYEQYF | TGCAGTGCCACAGCGGGAGGCTCCTACGAGCAGTACTTC
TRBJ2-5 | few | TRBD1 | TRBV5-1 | CASSLPGTGTETQYF | TGCGCCAGCAGCCTTCCCGGGACAGGGACGGAGACCCAGTACTTC
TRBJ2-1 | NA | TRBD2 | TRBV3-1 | CASSHNGGAYEQFF | TGTGCCAGCAGCCATAACGGGGGGGCGTATGAGCAGTTCTTC
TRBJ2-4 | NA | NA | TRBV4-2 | CASSQDSGLAKNIQYF | TGTGCCAGCAGCCAAGATAGCGGACTAGCCAAAAACATTCAGTACTTC
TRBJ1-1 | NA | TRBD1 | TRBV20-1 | CSAGGQTNTEAFF | TGCAGTGCAGGGGGACAGACGAACACTGAAGCTTTCTTT
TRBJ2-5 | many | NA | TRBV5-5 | CASSLIGGQETQYF | TGTGCCAGCAGCTTGATAGGGGGGCAAGAGACCCAGTACTTC
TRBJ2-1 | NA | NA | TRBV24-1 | CATSGSGSHRGNEQFF | TGTGCCACCAGTGGCAGCGGGAGCCACAGGGGCAATGAGCAGTTCTTC
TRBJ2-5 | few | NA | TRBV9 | CASSPPGSETQYF | TGTGCCAGCAGCCCCCCAGGGTCAGAGACCCAGTACTTC
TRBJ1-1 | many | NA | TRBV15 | CATSRETGEAFF | TGTGCCACCAGCAGAGAGACAGGTGAAGCTTTCTTT
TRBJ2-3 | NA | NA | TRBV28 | CASKSDTQYF | TGTGCCAGCAAATCAGATACGCAGTATTTT
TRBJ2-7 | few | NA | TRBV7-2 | CASRDPRYEQYF | TGTGCCAGCAGAGACCCTAGATACGAGCAGTACTTC
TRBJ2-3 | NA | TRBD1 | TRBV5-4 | CASSGRDRAFTDTQYF | TGTGCCAGCAGCGGAAGGGACAGGGCATTCACAGATACGCAGTATTTT
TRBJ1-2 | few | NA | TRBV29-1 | CSVERTYGYTF | TGCAGCGTTGAACGAACCTATGGCTACACCTTC
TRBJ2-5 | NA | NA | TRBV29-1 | CSVEKGTQETQYF | TGCAGCGTTGAAAAGGGAACCCAAGAGACCCAGTACTTC
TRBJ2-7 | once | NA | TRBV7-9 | CASSTGQFPLREQYF | TGTGCCAGCAGCACAGGACAGTTCCCACTTAGGGAGCAGTACTTC
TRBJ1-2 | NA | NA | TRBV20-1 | CSARDREGRASYGYTF | TGCAGTGCTAGAGATCGGGAAGGCAGGGCGTCCTATGGCTACACCTTC
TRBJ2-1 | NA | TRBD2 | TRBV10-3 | CAISERVAGAYNEQFF | TGTGCCATCAGTGAGAGGGTAGCGGGGGCCTACAATGAGCAGTTCTTC
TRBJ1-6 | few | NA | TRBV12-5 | CASAPGDYNSPLHF | TGTGCTAGTGCTCCCGGGGACTATAATTCACCCCTCCACTTT
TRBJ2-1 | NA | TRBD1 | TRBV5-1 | CASSFLGGPSSSYNEQFF | TGCGCCAGCAGCTTCCTAGGGGGCCCTTCTAGCTCCTACAATGAGCAGTTCTTC
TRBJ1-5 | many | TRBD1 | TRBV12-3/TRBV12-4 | CASSLTGNQPQHF | TGTGCCAGCAGTCTGACAGGGAATCAGCCCCAGCATTTT